The 8 T cell receptor beta chains below come from one sample, sequenced in a study of T cell responses to AZD1222 COVID-19 vaccine (dated by TCRdb to about 2021). According to the study, the label for this sample's time point signals: baseline before first vaccination. The library relied on the immunoSEQ multiplex PCR assay. TCRdb holds this immuneACCESS table with in-frame rearrangements only. Some clones are missing; in checked studies, unresolved V genes explain under half, and the rest has no known cause. The sample table shows around 170,000 clones, and 91% are seen once. About 4.4% of the sample is in the top ten clones. The sample consisted of peripheral blood, taken on day 0 of AZD1222 vaccination. The source is an adult in good health.

The J gene is TRBJ2-2, the V gene TRBV30, with D unclear. The V end lost 2 bases, the J end lost 7 bases, and 14 bases lay between the germline ends. Germline CDR1 is GTSNPN and CDR2 is SVGIG (reference sequence). There are 14 residues in the CDR3. The CDR3 nucleotides read TGTGCCTGGAGTAGACTCAGTTCGGGCGGGGAGCTGTTTTTT. Encoded protein: CAWSRLSSGGELFF.

This chain joins TRBV28 and TRBJ2-7, with a weak D call TRBD1 (5 bases). CDR3 length: 13 residues. The germline CDR1 and CDR2 sequences are MDHEN and SYDVKM. Trimming cost V 6 bases and J 0 bases, with 9 bases left between them. This CDR3 reads CASRYRSSYEQYF. In DNA, the CDR3 is TGTGCCAGCAGATACAGGAGCTCCTACGAGCAGTACTTC.

The chain recombines TRBV27 with TRBJ2-7, with no clear D. The V end lost 6 bases, the J end lost 2 bases, and 8 bases lay between the germline ends. Germline V gene data show CDR1 as MNHEY and CDR2 as SMNVEV (reference sequence). The CDR3 consists of 12 residues. CDR3 bases: TGTGCCAGCAGGGGGAACCCCTACGAGCAGTACTTC. Encoded protein: CASRGNPYEQYF.

The J gene is TRBJ1-6, the V gene TRBV12-3 or TRBV12-4; no firm D call. The CDR3 extends over 13 amino acids. Trimming shortened V by 3 bases and J by 7 bases, and 7 bases separated the two germline ends. In nucleotides, the CDR3 is TGTGCCAGCAGTTTCCAGTCGAATTCACCCCTCCACTTT. Amino acids: CASSFQSNSPLHF.

The V gene is TRBV4-1, the J gene TRBJ2-7, with 10 bases identical to TRBD1. J was trimmed by 5 bases and V by 3 bases; bases with no gene match: 4. This CDR3 comprises 14 residues. Germline-derived CDR1 and CDR2 are MGHRA and YSYEKL. CDR3 bases: TGCGCCAGCAGCCATGGGACAGGGGCGAACGAGCAGTACTTC. Translated, it gives CASSHGTGANEQYF.

The chain has TRBV5-1 and TRBJ1-6; D possibly corresponds to TRBD1 (5 bases). Trimming pared 2 bases from V and 8 bases from J, leaving 11 bases between. The germline V gene has CDR1 SGHRS and CDR2 YFSETQ. This CDR3 has 14 residues. As DNA, the CDR3 is TGCGCCAGCAGCTTAGGGGAGACCGATTCACCCCTCCACTTT. It encodes CASSLGETDSPLHF. Drawing the rest from reference TRBV5-1 and TRBJ1-6, the complete variable domain is KAGVTQTPRYLIKTRGQQVTLSCSPISGHRSVSWYQQTPGQGLQFLFEYFSETQRNKGNFPGRFSGRQFSNSRSEMNVSTLELGDSALYLCASSLGETDSPLHFGNGTRLTVT.

The genes are TRBV25-1 and TRBJ1-6; no reliable D call. The CDR3 has 17 residues. The V and J ends lost 1 base and 7 bases respectively, with 17 bases between them. Germline V lookup: CDR1 MGHDK, CDR2 SYGVNS. The CDR3 DNA reads TGTGCCAGCAGTGAATCCCCCGGACCACCCAGGAATTCACCCCTCCACTTT. It yields the protein CASSESPGPPRNSPLHF.

The chain uses TRBV28 and TRBJ1-6; 8 positions agree with TRBD1. This CDR3 region has 15 residues. Germline V gene data show CDR1 as MDHEN and CDR2 as SYDVKM. V lost 5 bases, J lost 7 bases, and 7 bases stayed unmatched. The CDR3, as DNA: TGTGCCAGCAGTAGGGACAGGACGGGGAATTCACCCCTCCACTTT. This codes for CASSRDRTGNSPLHF. The variable domain in full, with the rest retrieved from reference TRBV28 and TRBJ1-6, is DVKVTQSSRYLVKRTGEKVFLECVQDMDHENMFWYRQDPGLGLRLIYFSYDVKMKEKGDIPEGYSVSREKKERFSLILESASTNQTSMYLCASSRDRTGNSPLHFGNGTRLTVT.